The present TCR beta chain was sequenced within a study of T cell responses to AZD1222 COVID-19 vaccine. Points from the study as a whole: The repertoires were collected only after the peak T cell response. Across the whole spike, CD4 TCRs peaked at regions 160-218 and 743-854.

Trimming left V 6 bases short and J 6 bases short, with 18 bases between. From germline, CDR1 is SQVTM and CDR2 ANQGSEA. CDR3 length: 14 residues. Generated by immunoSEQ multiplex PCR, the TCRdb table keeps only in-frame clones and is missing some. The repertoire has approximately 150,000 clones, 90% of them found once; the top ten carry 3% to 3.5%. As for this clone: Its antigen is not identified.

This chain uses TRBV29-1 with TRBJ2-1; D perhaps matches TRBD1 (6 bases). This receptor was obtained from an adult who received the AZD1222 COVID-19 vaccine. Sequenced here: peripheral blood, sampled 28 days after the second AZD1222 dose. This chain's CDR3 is CSVTVGGQGNEQFF. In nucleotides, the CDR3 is TGCAGCGTGACCGTAGGGGGTCAAGGCAATGAGCAGTTCTTC.